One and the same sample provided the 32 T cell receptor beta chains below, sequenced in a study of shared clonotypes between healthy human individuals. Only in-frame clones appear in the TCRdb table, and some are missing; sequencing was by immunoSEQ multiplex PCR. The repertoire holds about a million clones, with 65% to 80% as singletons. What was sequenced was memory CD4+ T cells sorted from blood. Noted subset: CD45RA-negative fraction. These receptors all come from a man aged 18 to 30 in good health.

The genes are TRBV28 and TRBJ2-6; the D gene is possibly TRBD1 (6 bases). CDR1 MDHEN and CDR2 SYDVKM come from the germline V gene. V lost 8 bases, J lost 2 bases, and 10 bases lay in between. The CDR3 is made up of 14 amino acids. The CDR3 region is CASLQGPGANVLTF. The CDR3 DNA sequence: TGTGCCAGCTTACAGGGACCTGGGGCCAACGTCCTGACTTTC.

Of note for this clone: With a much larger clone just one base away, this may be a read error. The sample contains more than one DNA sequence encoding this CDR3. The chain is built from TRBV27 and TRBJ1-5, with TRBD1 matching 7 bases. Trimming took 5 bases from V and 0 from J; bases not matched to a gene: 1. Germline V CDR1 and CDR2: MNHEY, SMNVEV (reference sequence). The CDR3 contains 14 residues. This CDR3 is CASSTGDSNQPQHF. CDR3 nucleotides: TGTGCCAGCAGTACAGGGGATAGCAATCAGCCCCAGCATTTT.

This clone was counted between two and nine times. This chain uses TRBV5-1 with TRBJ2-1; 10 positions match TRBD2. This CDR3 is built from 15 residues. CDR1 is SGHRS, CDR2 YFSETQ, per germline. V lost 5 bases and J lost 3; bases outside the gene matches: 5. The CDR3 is CASRASGGVYNEQFF. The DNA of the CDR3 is TGCGCCAGCAGAGCTAGCGGGGGAGTCTACAATGAGCAGTTCTTC.

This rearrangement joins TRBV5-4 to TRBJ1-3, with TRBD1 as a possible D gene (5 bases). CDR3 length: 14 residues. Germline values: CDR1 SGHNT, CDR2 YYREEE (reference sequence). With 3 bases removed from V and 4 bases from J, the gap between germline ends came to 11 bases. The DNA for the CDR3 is TGTGCCAGCAGCTCCGTCGGGGGAGGAAACACCATATATTTT. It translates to CASSSVGGGNTIYF.

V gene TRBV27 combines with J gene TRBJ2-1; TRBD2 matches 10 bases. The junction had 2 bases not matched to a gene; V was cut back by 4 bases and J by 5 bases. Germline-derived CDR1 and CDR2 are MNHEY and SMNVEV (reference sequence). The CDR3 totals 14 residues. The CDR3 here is CASSSGLANNEQFF. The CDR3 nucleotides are TGTGCCAGCAGTTCGGGACTAGCGAACAATGAGCAGTTCTTC.

The CDR3 nucleotides are TGTGCCAGCAGCTTTGGGGGAACTGGAAACACCATATATTTT. Protein: CASSFGGTGNTIYF. The rearrangement uses TRBV11-2 and TRBJ1-3; TRBD1 might be the D (5 bases). Germline assignment: CDR1 SGHAT and CDR2 FQNNGV. This CDR3 spans 14 amino acids. The V and J ends lost 3 bases and 2 bases respectively, with 8 bases between them. The full variable domain, in which reference TRBV11-2 and TRBJ1-3 provide the parts outside the CDR3, is EAGVAQSPRYKIIEKRQSVAFWCNPISGHATLYWYQQILGQGPKLLIQFQNNGVVDDSQLPKDRFSAERLKGVDSTLKIQPAKLEDSAVYLCASSFGGTGNTIYFGEGSWLTVV.

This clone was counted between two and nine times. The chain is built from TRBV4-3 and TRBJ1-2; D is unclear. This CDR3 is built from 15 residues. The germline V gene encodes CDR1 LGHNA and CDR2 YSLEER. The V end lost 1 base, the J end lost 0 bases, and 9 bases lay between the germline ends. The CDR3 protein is CASSQGPATNYGYTF. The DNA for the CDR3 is TGCGCCAGCAGCCAAGGGCCAGCTACTAACTATGGCTACACCTTC.

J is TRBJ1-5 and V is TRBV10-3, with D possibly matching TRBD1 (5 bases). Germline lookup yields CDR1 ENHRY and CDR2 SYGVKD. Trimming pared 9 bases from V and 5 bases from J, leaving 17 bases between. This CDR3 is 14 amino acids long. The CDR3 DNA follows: TGTGCCATTCGGGGGGACGGCTCCTATCAGCCCCAGCATTTT. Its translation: CAIRGDGSYQPQHF.

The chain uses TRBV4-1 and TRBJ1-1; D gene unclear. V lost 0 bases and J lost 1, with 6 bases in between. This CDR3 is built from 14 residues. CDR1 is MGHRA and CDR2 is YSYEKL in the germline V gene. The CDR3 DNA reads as TGCGCCAGCAGCCAAGAATCCAGGAACACTGAAGCTTTCTTT. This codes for CASSQESRNTEAFF.

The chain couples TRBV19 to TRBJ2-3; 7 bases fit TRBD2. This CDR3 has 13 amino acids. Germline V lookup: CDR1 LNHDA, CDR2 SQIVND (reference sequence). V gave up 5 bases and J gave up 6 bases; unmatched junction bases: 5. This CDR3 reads CASSSRGGDTQYF. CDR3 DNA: TGTGCCAGTAGTTCCCGGGGAGGGGATACGCAGTATTTT.

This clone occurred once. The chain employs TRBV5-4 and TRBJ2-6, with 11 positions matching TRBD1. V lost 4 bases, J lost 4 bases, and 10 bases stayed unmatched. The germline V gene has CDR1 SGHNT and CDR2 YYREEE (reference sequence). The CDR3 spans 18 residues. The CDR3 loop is CASSALGTGGHGANVLTF. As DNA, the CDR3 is TGTGCCAGCAGCGCCCTCGGGACAGGGGGGCACGGGGCCAACGTCCTGACTTTC.

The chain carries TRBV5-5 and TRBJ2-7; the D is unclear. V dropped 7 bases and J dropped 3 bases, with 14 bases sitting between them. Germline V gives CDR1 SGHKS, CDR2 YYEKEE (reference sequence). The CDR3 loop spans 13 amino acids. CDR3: CASAPRIYYEQYF. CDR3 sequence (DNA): TGTGCCAGCGCCCCCCGGATATACTACGAGCAGTACTTC.

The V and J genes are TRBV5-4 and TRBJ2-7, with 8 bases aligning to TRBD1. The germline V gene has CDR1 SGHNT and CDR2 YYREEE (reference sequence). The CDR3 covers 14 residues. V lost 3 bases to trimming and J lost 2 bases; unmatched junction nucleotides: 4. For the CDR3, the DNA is TGTGCCAGCAGCTCACAGGGGGGTACCTACGAGCAGTACTTC. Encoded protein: CASSSQGGTYEQYF.

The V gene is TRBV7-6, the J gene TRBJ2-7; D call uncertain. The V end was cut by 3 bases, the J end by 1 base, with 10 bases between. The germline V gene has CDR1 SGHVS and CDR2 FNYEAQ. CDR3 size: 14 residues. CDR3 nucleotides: TGTGCCAGCAGCTTGGGCACCTATTCCTACGAGCAGTACTTC. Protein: CASSLGTYSYEQYF.

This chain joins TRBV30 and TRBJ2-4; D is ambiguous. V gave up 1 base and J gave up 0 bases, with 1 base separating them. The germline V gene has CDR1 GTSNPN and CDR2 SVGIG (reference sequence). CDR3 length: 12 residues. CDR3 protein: CAWSGAKNIQYF. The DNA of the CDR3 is TGTGCCTGGAGTGGAGCCAAAAACATTCAGTACTTC.

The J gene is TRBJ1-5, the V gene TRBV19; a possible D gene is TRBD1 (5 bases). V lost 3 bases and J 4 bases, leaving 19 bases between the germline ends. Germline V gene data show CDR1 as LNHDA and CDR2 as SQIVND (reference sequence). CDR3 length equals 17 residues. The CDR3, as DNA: TGTGCCAGTAGTATTGAAGGTACAGGAAGGGGAAATCAGCCCCAGCATTTT. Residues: CASSIEGTGRGNQPQHF.

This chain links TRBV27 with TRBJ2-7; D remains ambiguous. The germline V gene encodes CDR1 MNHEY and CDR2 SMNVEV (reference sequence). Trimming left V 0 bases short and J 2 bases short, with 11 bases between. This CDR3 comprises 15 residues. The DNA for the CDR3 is TGTGCCAGCAGTTTATCGGCAGGCCGGGCCTACGAGCAGTACTTC. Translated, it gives CASSLSAGRAYEQYF.

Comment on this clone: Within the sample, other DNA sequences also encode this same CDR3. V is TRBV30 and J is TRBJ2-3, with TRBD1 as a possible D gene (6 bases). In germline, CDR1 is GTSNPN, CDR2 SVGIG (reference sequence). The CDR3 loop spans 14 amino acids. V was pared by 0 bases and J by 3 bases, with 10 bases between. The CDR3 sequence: CAWSVQGGTDTQYF. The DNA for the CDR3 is TGTGCCTGGAGTGTACAGGGTGGAACAGATACGCAGTATTTT.

The CDR3 region has the DNA TGTGCCAGCAGTCTAACAGGGGTTGGCACTGAAGCTTTCTTT. It encodes CASSLTGVGTEAFF. This chain uses TRBV27 with TRBJ1-1; 7 bases map to TRBD1. Germline V gene data show CDR1 as MNHEY and CDR2 as SMNVEV (reference sequence). V lost 5 bases to trimming and J lost 4 bases; unmatched junction nucleotides: 7. The CDR3 sequence is 14 residues long.

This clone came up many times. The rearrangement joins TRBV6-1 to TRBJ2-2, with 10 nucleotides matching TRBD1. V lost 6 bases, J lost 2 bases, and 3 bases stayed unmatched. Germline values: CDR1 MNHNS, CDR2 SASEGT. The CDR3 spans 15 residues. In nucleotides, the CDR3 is TGTGCCAGCAGGAGGGACAGGGGAAACACCGGGGAGCTGTTTTTT. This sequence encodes CASRRDRGNTGELFF.

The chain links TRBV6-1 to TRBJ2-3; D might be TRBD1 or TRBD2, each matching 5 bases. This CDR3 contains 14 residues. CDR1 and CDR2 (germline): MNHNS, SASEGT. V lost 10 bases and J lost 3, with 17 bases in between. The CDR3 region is CATLRTGATDTQYF. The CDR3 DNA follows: TGTGCCACCCTTCGGACCGGGGCGACAGATACGCAGTATTTT.

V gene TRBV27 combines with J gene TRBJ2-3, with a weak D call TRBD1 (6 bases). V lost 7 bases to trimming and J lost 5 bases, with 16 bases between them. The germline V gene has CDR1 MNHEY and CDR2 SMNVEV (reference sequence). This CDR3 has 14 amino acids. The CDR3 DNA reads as TGTGCCAGCACGAGGGACCCCAGGGGAGATACGCAGTATTTT. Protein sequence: CASTRDPRGDTQYF.

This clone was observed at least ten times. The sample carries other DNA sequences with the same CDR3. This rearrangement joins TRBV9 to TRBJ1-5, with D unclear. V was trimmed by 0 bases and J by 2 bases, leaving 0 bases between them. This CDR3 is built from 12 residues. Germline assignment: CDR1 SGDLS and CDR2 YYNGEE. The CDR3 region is CASSVGNQPQHF. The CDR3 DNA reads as TGTGCCAGCAGCGTAGGCAATCAGCCCCAGCATTTT.

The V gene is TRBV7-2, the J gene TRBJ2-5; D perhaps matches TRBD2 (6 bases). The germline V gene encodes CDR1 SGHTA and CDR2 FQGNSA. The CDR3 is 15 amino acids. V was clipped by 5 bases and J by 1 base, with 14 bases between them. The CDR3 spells CASSPEGRGQETQYF. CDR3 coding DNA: TGTGCCAGCAGCCCCGAGGGGCGGGGCCAAGAGACCCAGTACTTC.

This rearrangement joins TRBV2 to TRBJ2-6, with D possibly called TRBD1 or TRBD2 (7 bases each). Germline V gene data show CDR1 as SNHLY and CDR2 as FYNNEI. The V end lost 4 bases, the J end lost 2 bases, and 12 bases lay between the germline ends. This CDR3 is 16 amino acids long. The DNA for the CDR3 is TGTGCCAGCAGTGGCCAGGGGGGGACTGGGGCCAACGTCCTGACTTTC. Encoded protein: CASSGQGGTGANVLTF.

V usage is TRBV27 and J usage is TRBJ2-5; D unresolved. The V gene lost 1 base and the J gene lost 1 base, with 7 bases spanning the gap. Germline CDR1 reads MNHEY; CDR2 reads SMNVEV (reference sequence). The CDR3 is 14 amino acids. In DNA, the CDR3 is TGTGCCAGCAGTTTATTTGCTGGCCAAGAGACCCAGTACTTC. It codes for CASSLFAGQETQYF.

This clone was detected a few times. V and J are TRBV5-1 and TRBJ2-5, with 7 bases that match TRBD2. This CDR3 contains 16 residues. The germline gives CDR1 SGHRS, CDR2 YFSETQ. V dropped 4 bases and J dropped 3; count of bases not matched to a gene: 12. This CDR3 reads CASSILPGGGKETQYF. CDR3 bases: TGCGCCAGCAGCATACTTCCTGGGGGAGGGAAAGAGACCCAGTACTTC.

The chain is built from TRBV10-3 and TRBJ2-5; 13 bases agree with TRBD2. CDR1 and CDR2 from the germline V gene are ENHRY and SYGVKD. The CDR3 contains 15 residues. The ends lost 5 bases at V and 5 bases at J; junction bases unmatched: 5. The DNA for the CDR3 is TGTGCCATCAGTCCCGGGACTAGCGGGGTTGAGACCCAGTACTTC. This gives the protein CAISPGTSGVETQYF.

The CDR3 loop reads CASSESGQGWYGYTF. As DNA, the CDR3 is TGTGCCAGCAGTGAGTCGGGACAGGGTTGGTATGGCTACACCTTC. V gene TRBV6-1 combines with J gene TRBJ1-2, with 9 bases aligning to TRBD1. Germline loops: CDR1 MNHNS, CDR2 SASEGT. The length of the CDR3 is 15 residues. V shed 3 bases and J 5 bases; nucleotides not matched to a gene: 7.

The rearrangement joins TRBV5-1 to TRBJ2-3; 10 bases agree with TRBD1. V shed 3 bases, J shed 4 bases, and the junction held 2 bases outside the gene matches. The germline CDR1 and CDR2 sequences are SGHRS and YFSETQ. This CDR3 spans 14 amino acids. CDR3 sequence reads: CASSWGTGADTQYF. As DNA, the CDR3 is TGCGCCAGCAGCTGGGGGACAGGGGCAGATACGCAGTATTTT.

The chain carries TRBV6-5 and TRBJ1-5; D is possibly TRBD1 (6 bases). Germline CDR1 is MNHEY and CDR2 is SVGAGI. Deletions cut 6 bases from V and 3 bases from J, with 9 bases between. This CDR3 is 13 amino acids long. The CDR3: CASSPGDNQPQHF. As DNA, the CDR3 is TGTGCCAGCAGCCCAGGGGACAATCAGCCCCAGCATTTT.

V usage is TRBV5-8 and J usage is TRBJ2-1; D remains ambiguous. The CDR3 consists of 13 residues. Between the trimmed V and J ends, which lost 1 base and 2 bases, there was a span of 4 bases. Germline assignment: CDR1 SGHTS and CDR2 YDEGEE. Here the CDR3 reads CASSLSTYNEQFF. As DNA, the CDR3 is TGTGCCAGCAGCTTGTCCACCTACAATGAGCAGTTCTTC.